Presented here are 23 T cell receptor beta chains from one specimen sequenced in a study of cytomegalovirus exposure and HLA in healthy donors. This PCR relied on a set of 60 Vbeta primers and 13 Jbeta primers. Generated by immunoSEQ multiplex PCR, the TCRdb table keeps only in-frame clones and is missing some. The sample has some 150,000 clones; roughly 80% are singletons. Sequencing was carried out using PBMCs. These receptors were obtained from a woman between 25 and 40 years old in good health and CMV-seropositive.

The chain has TRBV15 and TRBJ2-3; 11 nucleotides agree with TRBD2. Germline CDR1 LNHNV, CDR2 YYDKDF (reference sequence). The CDR3 consists of 14 residues. V gave up 10 bases and J gave up 5 bases; unmatched junction bases: 8. CDR3 region: CASYSGGAEDTQYF. The CDR3 DNA follows: TGTGCCAGTTATAGCGGGGGGGCCGAAGATACGCAGTATTTT.

The chain combines TRBV5-1 with TRBJ2-1; a possible D gene is TRBD2 (7 bases). The length of the CDR3 is 18 residues. From germline, CDR1 is SGHRS and CDR2 YFSETQ. Trimming shortened V by 6 bases and J by 8 bases, and 30 bases separated the two germline ends. In DNA, the CDR3 is TGCGCCAGCACCAACTCCTGGCGCGGCGGGGGCCTAATCCATGAGCAGTTCTTC. It yields the protein CASTNSWRGGGLIHEQFF. Complete variable domain (other parts from reference TRBV5-1 and TRBJ2-1): KAGVTQTPRYLIKTRGQQVTLSCSPISGHRSVSWYQQTPGQGLQFLFEYFSETQRNKGNFPGRFSGRQFSNSRSEMNVSTLELGDSALYLCASTNSWRGGGLIHEQFFGPGTRLTVL.

This clone was recorded once. The chain uses TRBV6-6 and TRBJ1-2; D is perhaps TRBD1 (5 bases). The CDR3 has 14 residues. Germline CDR1 MNHNY, CDR2 SVGAGI (reference sequence). V was trimmed by 2 bases and J by 0 bases, leaving 7 bases between them. The CDR3 here is CASSYGAANYGYTF. DNA of the CDR3: TGTGCCAGCAGTTACGGGGCGGCTAACTATGGCTACACCTTC.

This chain connects TRBV6-1 to TRBJ1-2; 8 bases map to TRBD1. CDR1 and CDR2 (germline): MNHNS, SASEGT. The CDR3 sequence is 13 residues long. With 5 bases clipped from V and 2 bases from J, the junction kept 1 base outside the gene matches. The CDR3 sequence: CASSRDRNYGYTF. CDR3 coding DNA: TGTGCCAGCAGTCGGGACAGGAACTATGGCTACACCTTC.

This clone appeared a single time. The chain joins TRBV5-1 to TRBJ1-2; 8 bases match TRBD1. Germline loops: CDR1 SGHRS, CDR2 YFSETQ. V lost 3 bases and J lost 7; bases outside the gene matches: 5. The CDR3 is 13 residues long. The CDR3, as DNA: TGCGCCAGCAGCTGGACAGGGAAGGGTGGCTACACCTTC. This codes for CASSWTGKGGYTF.

The chain employs TRBV5-1 and TRBJ2-2, with TRBD1 identical over 7 bases. The junction had 9 bases not matched to a gene; V was cut back by 10 bases and J by 3 bases. Germline values: CDR1 SGHRS, CDR2 YFSETQ. The CDR3 extends over 14 amino acids. CDR3 amino acids: CAGRDSTDTGELFF. In nucleotides, the CDR3 is TGCGCCGGAAGGGACAGTACGGACACCGGGGAGCTGTTTTTT.

This chain uses TRBV5-1 with TRBJ1-2; unclear D gene. Trimming pared 4 bases from V and 2 bases from J, leaving 12 bases between. Germline assignment: CDR1 SGHRS and CDR2 YFSETQ. The CDR3 is 14 amino acids. The CDR3 DNA reads TGCGCCAGCAGCCCGTCAGGCTCCAACTATGGCTACACCTTC. Its translation is CASSPSGSNYGYTF.

The J gene is TRBJ2-2, the V gene TRBV27; 13 bases line up with TRBD2. The CDR3 consists of 17 residues. The germline V gene encodes CDR1 MNHEY and CDR2 SMNVEV (reference sequence). V lost 5 bases, J lost 2 bases, and 5 bases stayed unmatched. The CDR3: CASSPGLAGKNTGELFF. As DNA, the CDR3 is TGTGCCAGCAGTCCGGGACTAGCGGGGAAAAACACCGGGGAGCTGTTTTTT.

This clone has just a few counts. The CDR3: CAIRASDTYEQYF. CDR3 coding DNA: TGTGCCATCCGGGCTAGCGATACCTACGAGCAGTACTTC. J is TRBJ2-7 and V is TRBV10-3; perhaps TRBD2 as D (6 bases). The CDR3 has 13 residues. V lost 8 bases, J lost 2 bases, and 13 bases lay in between. Germline V gene lookup returns CDR1 ENHRY and CDR2 SYGVKD.

This clone was observed a handful of times. CDR3 sequence reads: CAISEYAGANTEAFF. Here the CDR3 DNA reads TGTGCCATCAGTGAGTACGCGGGGGCGAACACTGAAGCTTTCTTT. V gene TRBV10-3 combines with J gene TRBJ1-1; a weak D match, TRBD1 (6 bases). This CDR3 contains 15 residues. The germline V gene encodes CDR1 ENHRY and CDR2 SYGVKD. V was shortened by 1 base and J by 1 base, with 10 bases between the two germline ends.

This chain joins TRBV25-1 and TRBJ1-2, with D possibly TRBD1 on 5 matching bases. V dropped 4 bases and J dropped 4 bases, with 10 bases sitting between them. The CDR3 sequence is 13 residues long. CDR1 and CDR2 (germline): MGHDK, SYGVNS. The CDR3 sequence is CASSGLTGYGYTF. The DNA for the CDR3 is TGTGCCAGCAGTGGTTTAACAGGCTATGGCTACACCTTC.

CDR3 protein: CASTPVGGGRNEQFF. CDR3 bases: TGTGCCAGCACCCCAGTGGGGGGGGGCCGTAATGAGCAGTTCTTC. This sequence joins TRBV7-9 and TRBJ2-1; TRBD2 might be the D (7 bases). V dropped 7 bases and J dropped 7 bases, with 20 bases sitting between them. The CDR3 covers 15 residues. From germline, CDR1 is SEHNR and CDR2 FQNEAQ (reference sequence).

The chain joins TRBV7-9 to TRBJ2-7; D possibly corresponds to TRBD1 (6 bases). Germline CDR1 is SEHNR and CDR2 is FQNEAQ (reference sequence). V was cut by 3 bases and J by 2 bases, with 11 bases left in between. This CDR3 is built from 14 residues. The CDR3 region has the DNA TGTGCCAGCAGCTTGAGCAGGGGAACCTACGAGCAGTACTTC. Protein sequence: CASSLSRGTYEQYF. Using reference TRBV7-9 and TRBJ2-7 for the parts outside the CDR3, the full variable domain is DTGVSQNPRHKITKRGQNVTFRCDPISEHNRLYWYRQTLGQGPEFLTYFQNEAQLEKSRLLSDRFSAERPKGSFSTLEIQRTEQGDSAMYLCASSLSRGTYEQYFGPGTRLTVT.

This clone was found many times. V usage is TRBV10-2 and J usage is TRBJ1-1, with D unclear. This CDR3 comprises 14 residues. V lost 6 bases and J 4 bases, leaving 15 bases between the germline ends. The germline gives CDR1 WSHSY, CDR2 SAAADI. The CDR3 protein is CASRRGSGLTEAFF. DNA of the CDR3: TGCGCCAGCAGGAGAGGATCCGGACTCACTGAAGCTTTCTTT.

This clone has only a few counts. This chain links TRBV9 with TRBJ2-3, with D perhaps matching TRBD1 (6 bases). Germline loops: CDR1 SGDLS, CDR2 YYNGEE. V lost 0 bases and J lost 6, with 14 bases in between. CDR3 length equals 15 residues. The CDR3 bases are TGTGCCAGCAGCGTAGATGGGGCGAGGGGGGATACGCAGTATTTT. Protein: CASSVDGARGDTQYF.

This chain links TRBV11-2 with TRBJ1-4; 8 nucleotides align to TRBD1. The junction had 6 bases not matched to a gene; V was cut back by 5 bases and J by 10 bases. From germline, CDR1 is SGHAT and CDR2 FQNNGV. The CDR3 runs 13 residues. CDR3 residues: CASSVGQGGKLFF. The CDR3 DNA reads as TGTGCCAGCAGCGTAGGACAGGGAGGAAAACTGTTTTTT.

The rearrangement joins TRBV19 to TRBJ2-5, with TRBD1 identical over 8 bases. The end of the DNA aligns better with TRBJ2-7, so the J call may be wrong. Germline V gene lookup returns CDR1 LNHDA and CDR2 SQIVND (reference sequence). CDR3 length: 16 amino acids. Written as DNA, the CDR3 is TGTGCCAGTAGTCCCGGGACAGGAAAGATGCCCTACGAGCAGTACTTC. This gives the protein CASSPGTGKMPYEQYF.

The V gene is TRBV25-1, the J gene TRBJ1-2; D might be TRBD1 (6 bases). Germline CDR1 MGHDK, CDR2 SYGVNS. The CDR3 has 16 residues. V lost 6 bases and J lost 2, with 19 bases in between. The CDR3: CASSPTWGQVNYGYTF. The CDR3 DNA reads TGTGCCAGCAGCCCAACTTGGGGACAAGTCAACTATGGCTACACCTTC.

The chain has TRBV25-1 and TRBJ2-7; tentatively, D is TRBD1 (6 bases). Per the germline V gene, CDR1 is MGHDK and CDR2 is SYGVNS. Trimming removed 4 bases from V and 2 bases from J, with 15 bases in between. The length of the CDR3 is 15 residues. The CDR3 coding sequence is TGTGCCAGCAGTGTCCCCCGGGACACCACCTACGAGCAGTACTTC. Residues: CASSVPRDTTYEQYF.

The rearrangement uses TRBV7-2 and TRBJ2-1; TRBD1 might be the D (6 bases). The CDR3 sequence is 15 residues long. Trimming took off 6 bases at V and 0 bases at J, with 12 bases between the two ends. Germline V CDR1 and CDR2: SGHTA, FQGNSA. The CDR3 DNA reads TGTGCCAGCAGATCTACAGGGAGCTCCTACAATGAGCAGTTCTTC. The encoded protein is CASRSTGSSYNEQFF.

The chain recombines TRBV5-6 with TRBJ2-1, with 11 bases fitting TRBD2. This CDR3 has 16 residues. The ends lost 2 bases at V and 7 bases at J; junction bases unmatched: 8. Germline V gene data show CDR1 as SGHDT and CDR2 as YYEEEE. CDR3: CASSFSIAGGLNEQFF. The CDR3 bases are TGTGCCAGCAGCTTCTCTATAGCGGGGGGGTTAAATGAGCAGTTCTTC. Filled out from reference TRBV5-6 and TRBJ2-1, the complete variable domain reads DAGVTQSPTHLIKTRGQQVTLRCSPKSGHDTVSWYQQALGQGPQFIFQYYEEEERQRGNFPDRFSGHQFPNYSSELNVNALLLGDSALYLCASSFSIAGGLNEQFFGPGTRLTVL.

V is TRBV6-1 and J is TRBJ1-2; the match to TRBD1 covers 7 bases. V trimming: 7 bases; J trimming: 2 bases; junction bases outside the gene matches: 4. CDR3 length equals 13 residues. CDR1 and CDR2 (germline): MNHNS, SASEGT. The CDR3: CASKGQLNYGYTF. DNA for the CDR3: TGTGCCAGCAAGGGACAGTTGAACTATGGCTACACCTTC.

This rearrangement joins TRBV6-6 to TRBJ2-3; 10 bases agree with TRBD2. The trim removed 5 bases at V and 7 bases at J, leaving 9 bases unmatched. CDR1 MNHNY and CDR2 SVGAGI come from the germline V gene (reference sequence). The CDR3 length is 15 residues. The CDR3 loop reads CASSPRSGGGNTQYF. The CDR3 nucleotides are TGTGCCAGCAGTCCCCGGAGCGGGGGGGGGAATACGCAGTATTTT.